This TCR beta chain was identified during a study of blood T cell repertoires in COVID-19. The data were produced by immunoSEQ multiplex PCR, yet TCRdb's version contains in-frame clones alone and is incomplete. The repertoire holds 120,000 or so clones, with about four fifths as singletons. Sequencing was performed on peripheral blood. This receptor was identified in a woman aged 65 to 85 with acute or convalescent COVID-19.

The CDR3 protein is CASRGPTGRGSPLHF. In nucleotides, the CDR3 is TGTGCCAGCAGAGGACCTACAGGGAGAGGCTCACCCCTCCACTTT. The gene calls are TRBV2 and TRBJ1-6, with D possibly TRBD1 on 6 matching bases. The CDR3 runs 15 residues. From germline, CDR1 is SNHLY and CDR2 FYNNEI. V lost 6 bases and J 10 bases, leaving 19 bases between the germline ends.